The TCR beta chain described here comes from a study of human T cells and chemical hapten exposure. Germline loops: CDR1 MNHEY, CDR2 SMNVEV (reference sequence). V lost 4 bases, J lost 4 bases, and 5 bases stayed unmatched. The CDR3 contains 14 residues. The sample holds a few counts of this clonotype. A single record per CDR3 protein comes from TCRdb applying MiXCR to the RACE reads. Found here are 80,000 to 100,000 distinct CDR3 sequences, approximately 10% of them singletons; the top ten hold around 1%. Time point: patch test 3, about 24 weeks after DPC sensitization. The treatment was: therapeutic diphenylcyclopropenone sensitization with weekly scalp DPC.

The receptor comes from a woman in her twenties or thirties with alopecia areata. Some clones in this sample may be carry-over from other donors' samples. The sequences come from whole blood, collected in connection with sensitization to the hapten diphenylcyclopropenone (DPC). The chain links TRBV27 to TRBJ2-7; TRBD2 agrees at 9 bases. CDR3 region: CASSSVLAGYEQYF. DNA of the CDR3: TGTGCCAGCAGTTCGGTTCTAGCGGGGTACGAGCAGTACTTC.